Listed below are T cell receptor beta chains from one sample, sequenced in a study of identical twins. TCRdb passed the 5' RACE reads through MiXCR, listing each CDR3 protein once. The sample lists fewer than 550,000 distinct CDR3 sequences, approximately 15% seen once, with about 0.94% in the top ten. These data were also filed under a second study, of yellow fever vaccine responses in identical twins.

The sample comprised CD4+ T cells sorted from blood. The receptors were gathered from a woman aged 18-29 years in good health. CDR3s include the opening cysteine and the closing phenylalanine or tryptophan. Fields, in order: D gene, J gene, V gene, clone size, CDR3 DNA, CDR3 protein. A D gene is named only where the DNA matches it firmly. Expanded clones get a size class; other rows say once, few or many, or leave the size out.

.	TRBJ2-1	TRBV7-7	.	TGTGCTAGCAGCTTAGACGGGCCTAGCTCCTACAATGAGCAGTTCTTC	CASSLDGPSSYNEQFF
.	TRBJ1-3	TRBV15	few	TGTGCCACCAGCAGAGGAGGCACTGGAAACACCATATATTTT	CATSRGGTGNTIYF
TRBD2	TRBJ2-1	TRBV10-3	many	TGTGCCATCAGTTTGTTTGGGCTAGCGGGAACGAGCTCCTACAATGAGCAGTTCTTC	CAISLFGLAGTSSYNEQFF
.	TRBJ2-7	TRBV10-3	.	TGTGCCATCAGTCCCCCGGGACTCTACGAGCAGTACTTC	CAISPPGLYEQYF
.	TRBJ2-3	TRBV5-1	.	TGCGCCAGCACCCAATGGGGGGGCGATACGCAGTATTTT	CASTQWGGDTQYF
TRBD1	TRBJ2-2	TRBV9	few	TGTGCCAGCAGCGTCCGGCGAGGGGGACAGGGGATCACCGGGGAGCTGTTTTTT	CASSVRRGGQGITGELFF
.	TRBJ2-1	TRBV6-2/TRBV6-3	.	TGTGCCAGCTCATCATCTGGGGGTCAGAATGAGCAGTTCTTC	CASSSSGGQNEQFF
TRBD1	TRBJ2-1	TRBV20-1	.	TGCAGTGCTACCTCGGGACAGGGTTTTGATGAGCAGTTCTTC	CSATSGQGFDEQFF
.	TRBJ1-6	TRBV4-3	few	TGCGCCAGCAGCCAAGATCGTGTTAATTCACCCCTCCACTTT	CASSQDRVNSPLHF
TRBD2	TRBJ2-1	TRBV20-1	.	TGCAGTGCTAGTCGGCTAGCGGGGGCAAGCTCCTACAATGAGCAGTTCTTC	CSASRLAGASSYNEQFF
.	TRBJ2-2	TRBV2	few	TGTGCCAGCAGTGTACAAGAAAACAGCGGGGAGCTGTTTTTT	CASSVQENSGELFF
.	TRBJ2-5	TRBV6-1	few	TGTGCCAGCAAGGATCGGGGTTTGATCTCACAAGAGACCCAGTACTTC	CASKDRGLISQETQYF
TRBD2	TRBJ2-5	TRBV28	few	TGTGCCAGCAGTTTTATCGGCGGGAGGCCCGGGGGGGGAGAGACCCAGTACTTC	CASSFIGGRPGGGETQYF
.	TRBJ1-2	TRBV6-1	.	TGTGCCAGCCGAAATGCAGGGGCGAACTATGGCTACACCTTC	CASRNAGANYGYTF
.	TRBJ2-6	TRBV20-1	few	TGCAGTGCTAGAGATCTTGGTTCTGGGGCCAACGTCCTGACTTTC	CSARDLGSGANVLTF
.	TRBJ2-7	TRBV28	.	TGTGCCAGCTGGGATAGCGGAAACTACGAGCAGTACTTC	CASWDSGNYEQYF
.	TRBJ2-3	TRBV7-2	few	TGTGCCAGCAGCTCCCTAGGTTTTCTAGGAGATACGCAGTATTTT	CASSSLGFLGDTQYF
.	TRBJ2-6	TRBV6-2/TRBV6-3	.	TGTGCCAGCAGTTGGGTAACTGGGGCCAACGTCCTGACTTTC	CASSWVTGANVLTF
.	TRBJ2-7	TRBV3-1	many	TGTGCCAGCAGCCCGCCCCCCCCATGGACTTACGAGCAGTACTTC	CASSPPPPWTYEQYF
.	TRBJ2-1	TRBV28	many	TGTGCCAGCCGGACAGAACACAATGAGCAGTTCTTC	CASRTEHNEQFF
TRBD2	TRBJ2-2	TRBV9	few	TGTGCCAGCAGCATACAGCCACTAGCGAGCGGCGTAACCGGGGAGCTGTTTTTT	CASSIQPLASGVTGELFF
TRBD2	TRBJ2-5	TRBV20-1	few	TGCAGTGCTTCGGAAAGACAGGGAAAAGTACTAGCGGGAGGAGGAGAGACCCAGTACTTC	CSASERQGKVLAGGGETQYF
TRBD2	TRBJ2-1	TRBV12-3/TRBV12-4	many	TGTGCCAGCAGTTTATATTTGCGGGAGGATTACAATGAGCAGTTCTTC	CASSLYLREDYNEQFF
.	TRBJ2-1	TRBV4-1	many	TGCGCCAGCAGCCCGAGGGAGACGGTTCGGGGTGAGCAGTTCTTC	CASSPRETVRGEQFF
.	TRBJ1-5	TRBV29-1	many	TGCAGCGTTCAGGAGGGAGACGAGCCCCAGCATTTT	CSVQEGDEPQHF
TRBD2	TRBJ2-3	TRBV29-1	.	TGCAGCGTTGAACAGCGGGGGTCGCAGTATTTT	CSVEQRGSQYF
TRBD1	TRBJ1-3	TRBV12-3/TRBV12-4	few	TGTGCCAGCGTCCTGGGGGGACAGGCTGGAAACACCATATATTTT	CASVLGGQAGNTIYF
TRBD2	TRBJ2-7	TRBV14	.	TGTGCCAGCAGCCAAGACCTAGCGGGGGGCCGCTACGAGCAGTACTTC	CASSQDLAGGRYEQYF
TRBD2	TRBJ2-3	TRBV7-2	.	TGTGCCAGCAGCACGGGACTAGCGGGAGTTGCAGATACGCAGTATTTT	CASSTGLAGVADTQYF
TRBD1	TRBJ2-3	TRBV7-9	few	TGTGCCAGCAGCCAATCCAATCCGGGACAGGGGGGGGTGTTCTTT	CASSQSNPGQGGVFF
.	TRBJ2-7	TRBV5-1	few	TGCGCCAGCAGCTTGGAACAGGGTCTCTCCTACGAGCAGTACTTC	CASSLEQGLSYEQYF
.	TRBJ2-5	TRBV5-5	.	TGTGCCAGCGGCCCAGGGCCCCAAGAGACCCAGTACTTC	CASGPGPQETQYF
TRBD1	TRBJ2-7	TRBV5-1	few	TGCGCCAGCAGTTTTAACCGGGACAGGGGTAGCGAGCAGTACTTC	CASSFNRDRGSEQYF
.	TRBJ2-1	TRBV20-1	few	TGCAGTGCTAGATCTGACAGCTTAGGCTACAATGAGCAGTTCTTC	CSARSDSLGYNEQFF
TRBD1	TRBJ2-3	TRBV4-3	.	TGCGCCAGCAGCCGCCAGCCCGGGACAGGGCGGGCAGATACGCAGTATTTT	CASSRQPGTGRADTQYF
.	TRBJ2-1	TRBV3-1	.	TGTGCCAGCAGCCAATACTCCTACAATGAGCAGTTCTTC	CASSQYSYNEQFF
.	TRBJ2-7	TRBV15	.	TGTGCCACCAGCAGAGATGTGGCAGTCAGCTACGAGCAGTACTTC	CATSRDVAVSYEQYF
.	TRBJ2-7	TRBV7-2	.	TGTGCCAGCAGCTCTCCACTGGGGCGCGAGCAGTACTTC	CASSSPLGREQYF
TRBD2	TRBJ2-7	TRBV6-5	.	TGTGCCAGCAGTTTAGGTAGCGGGGGGCTCTCCGAGCAGTACTTC	CASSLGSGGLSEQYF
.	TRBJ2-2	TRBV21-1	.	.	CASGGYNFGAGELFF
.	TRBJ2-3	TRBV4-3	.	TGCGCCAGCAGCCAACAAATTCTGAGTACGCAGTATTTT	CASSQQILSTQYF
TRBD2	TRBJ2-7	TRBV3-1	.	TGTGCCAGCAGCCAAGGGGGACTAGCTTTATACGAGCAGTACTTC	CASSQGGLALYEQYF
TRBD1	TRBJ1-2	TRBV9	.	TGTGCCAGCAGCGTAGTCAGCGTGGCCGGACAGGGGTACTCTAACTATGGCTACACCTTC	CASSVVSVAGQGYSNYGYTF
.	TRBJ1-2	TRBV6-6	few	TGTGCCAGCAGTGGGGGCTATGGCTACACCTTC	CASSGGYGYTF
.	TRBJ2-7	TRBV9	few	TGTGCCAAAAGTAAGCGGAGTCGAGATTACGAGCAGTACTTC	CAKSKRSRDYEQYF
.	TRBJ2-1	TRBV11-1	.	TGTGCCAGCAGCTCCAAAATTAAACAGGGCAGCTCCTACAATGAGCAGTTCTTC	CASSSKIKQGSSYNEQFF
TRBD1	TRBJ2-3	TRBV28	few	TGTGCCAGCAGTTTCTTGGGGACAGGGAAGAGCACAGATACGCAGTATTTT	CASSFLGTGKSTDTQYF
.	TRBJ2-7	TRBV20-1	.	TGCAGTGCTAGAGATTCAAGAAGCGCCTACGAGCAGTACTTC	CSARDSRSAYEQYF
.	TRBJ2-6	TRBV6-5	.	TGTGCCAGCAGTTACAAGCCAGCCTCTGGGGCCAACGTCCTGACTTTC	CASSYKPASGANVLTF
TRBD2	TRBJ2-3	TRBV6-1	few	TGTGCCAGCAGTGAAGTTGCAGGACTAGCGGGTCTCACAGATACGCAGTATTTT	CASSEVAGLAGLTDTQYF
.	TRBJ2-7	TRBV6-2/TRBV6-3	.	TGTGCCAGCAGTTACTCAAACCTAGCGCCTACCTACGAGCAGTACTTC	CASSYSNLAPTYEQYF
TRBD2	TRBJ2-3	TRBV6-1	.	TGTGCCAGCAGTCAGATAGCGGGAATAGAGAGTAGCACAGATACGCAGTATTTT	CASSQIAGIESSTDTQYF
.	TRBJ1-5	TRBV6-6	.	TGTGCCAGCAGAGAGCTCATCAATCAGCCCCAGCATTTT	CASRELINQPQHF
TRBD1	TRBJ2-7	TRBV12-3/TRBV12-4	many	TGTGCCAGCATGGTAGGGGACAGGGACGAAGTCGAGCAGTACTTC	CASMVGDRDEVEQYF
TRBD2	TRBJ2-3	TRBV3-1	.	TGTGCCAGCAGCCAAGTCAGGACTAGCGGGAGACCAGATACGCAGTATTTT	CASSQVRTSGRPDTQYF
.	TRBJ2-5	TRBV7-2	few	TGTGCCAGCAGCTTAGAGGAGGTGGGGACCCAGTACTTC	CASSLEEVGTQYF
.	TRBJ2-1	TRBV27	few	TGTGCCAGCAGTACAACTACCGACGGCAATGAGCAGTTCTTC	CASSTTTDGNEQFF
.	TRBJ1-1	TRBV6-5	few	TGTGCCAGCAGTTACTCCGGGGGGCCGGGGGCTTTCTTT	CASSYSGGPGAFF
.	TRBJ2-6	TRBV24-1	few	TGTGCCACCAGTGAGGCGTCTGGGGCCAACGTCCTGACTTTC	CATSEASGANVLTF
TRBD2	TRBJ2-7	TRBV27	few	TGTGCCAGCAGCCGACGGGGACTAGCGGGAGATAGTGTCGAGCAGTACTTC	CASSRRGLAGDSVEQYF